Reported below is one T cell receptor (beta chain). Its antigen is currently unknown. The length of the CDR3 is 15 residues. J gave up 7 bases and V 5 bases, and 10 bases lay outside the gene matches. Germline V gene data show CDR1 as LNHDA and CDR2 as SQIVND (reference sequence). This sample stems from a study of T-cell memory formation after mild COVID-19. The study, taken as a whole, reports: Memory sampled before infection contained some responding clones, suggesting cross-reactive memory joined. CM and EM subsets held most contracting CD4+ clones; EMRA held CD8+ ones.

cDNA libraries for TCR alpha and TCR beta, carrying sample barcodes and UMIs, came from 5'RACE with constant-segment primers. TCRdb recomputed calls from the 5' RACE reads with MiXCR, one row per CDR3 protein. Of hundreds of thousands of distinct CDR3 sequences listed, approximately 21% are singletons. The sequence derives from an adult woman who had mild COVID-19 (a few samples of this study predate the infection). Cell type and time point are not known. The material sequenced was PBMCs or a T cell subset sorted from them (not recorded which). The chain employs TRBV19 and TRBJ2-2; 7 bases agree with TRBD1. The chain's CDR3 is CASSPQPRQGGELFF. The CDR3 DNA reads TGTGCCAGTAGTCCACAACCGCGACAGGGCGGGGAGCTGTTTTTT.